The source of this T cell receptor beta chain is a study of neurological immune-mediated disorders. Findings and limits, study-wide: Healthy controls had more TCR clonal expansion than multiple sclerosis, which showed the least, whereas HTLV-1-associated myelopathy showed the most. The study found no CDR3 amino acid sequences shared by expanded clones across subjects, suggesting private repertoires in all groups.

Synthesis of cDNA was performed by 5'RACE using 10-nucleotide random UMIs. Every sequencing run generated over 160 million TCR-beta sequences from 15-18 subjects. A single record per CDR3 protein comes from TCRdb applying MiXCR to the 5' RACE reads. This sample has 84,000 or so distinct CDR3 sequences, with about 13% found just once. This sample's time point: longitudinal time-point 2. Trimming took 0 bases from V and 6 from J; bases not matched to a gene: 10. This CDR3 contains 17 residues. Germline assignment: CDR1 MGHRA and CDR2 YSYEKL. There are many counts of this clonotype. The antigen remains undetermined.

Sequencing was carried out using PBMCs. The chain employs TRBV4-1 and TRBJ2-5; TRBD2 aligns across 10 bases. This receptor was identified in a female donor with HTLV-1-associated myelopathy (HAM/TSP). In DNA, the CDR3 is TGCGCCAGCAGCCAAGAAGGTCTAGCGGGGGCCGGGCAGACCCAGTACTTC. Protein product: CASSQEGLAGAGQTQYF.